Following are 22 T cell receptor beta chains from one sample sequenced in a study of shared clonotypes between healthy human individuals. Libraries were prepared by immunoSEQ multiplex PCR; TCRdb keeps only in-frame clonotypes and omits some of them. The repertoire holds around 700,000 clones, with more than 70% as singletons. The specimen was memory CD4+ T cells sorted from blood. Subset defined: CD45RA-negative fraction. These receptors originate from a woman aged 30 to 39 in good health.

This clone showed up just a few times. The chain has TRBV7-8 and TRBJ2-7; D gene uncertain. Per the germline V gene, CDR1 is SGHVS and CDR2 is FQNEAQ. The V end lost 1 base, the J end lost 2 bases, and 15 bases lay between the germline ends. The CDR3 is made up of 16 amino acids. The CDR3 reads CASSLVLGLVPYEQYF. CDR3 in DNA: TGTGCCAGCAGCTTAGTTCTGGGCTTGGTTCCCTACGAGCAGTACTTC.

This chain joins TRBV5-1 and TRBJ1-2, with D unclear. With 4 bases removed from V and 3 bases from J, the gap between germline ends came to 10 bases. This CDR3 comprises 13 residues. Germline lookup yields CDR1 SGHRS and CDR2 YFSETQ. CDR3 amino acids: CASSPTDYYGYTF. In DNA, the CDR3 is TGCGCCAGCAGCCCTACTGACTACTATGGCTACACCTTC.

Regarding this clone: The same CDR3 arises from other DNA sequences in this sample as well. The chain carries TRBV29-1 and TRBJ2-1, with unresolved D. The CDR3 sequence is 10 residues long. The germline V gene has CDR1 SQVTM and CDR2 ANQGSEA. Trimming cost V 6 bases and J 5 bases, with 5 bases left between them. The CDR3 DNA is TGCAGCGTGGGAAACAATGAGCAGTTCTTC. It translates to CSVGNNEQFF.

CDR3 protein: CASSENRGGNEKLFF. DNA of the CDR3: TGTGCCAGCAGCGAAAACAGGGGAGGGAATGAAAAACTGTTTTTT. This chain joins TRBV7-8 and TRBJ1-4; TRBD1 matches 7 bases. The CDR3 is 15 amino acids. Trimming cost V 5 bases and J 5 bases; bases outside gene matches: 8. Germline V lookup: CDR1 SGHVS, CDR2 FQNEAQ.

The chain joins TRBV5-5 to TRBJ2-2; no clear D gene. The V and J ends lost 4 bases and 7 bases respectively, with 14 bases between them. The V gene's germline CDR1 is SGHKS and CDR2 YYEKEE (reference sequence). CDR3 length equals 14 residues. CDR3 amino acids: CASSLGGLGGELFF. CDR3 sequence (DNA): TGTGCCAGCAGCCTTGGTGGGTTGGGCGGGGAGCTGTTTTTT. The variable domain in full, with the rest retrieved from reference TRBV5-5 and TRBJ2-2, is DAGVTQSPTHLIKTRGQQVTLRCSPISGHKSVSWYQQVLGQGPQFIFQYYEKEERGRGNFPDRFSARQFPNYSSELNVNALLLGDSALYLCASSLGGLGGELFFGEGSRLTVL.

The chain is built from TRBV5-1 and TRBJ1-1, with 8 bases that match TRBD1. The V gene's germline CDR1 is SGHRS and CDR2 YFSETQ. The junction had 8 bases not matched to a gene; V was cut back by 4 bases and J by 3 bases. The CDR3 contains 15 residues. CDR3 DNA sequence: TGCGCCAGCAGCCCTAAGGGACAGGAGGACACTGAAGCTTTCTTT. Its protein is CASSPKGQEDTEAFF.

The chain uses TRBV5-6 and TRBJ1-1, with D unclear. This CDR3 has 13 residues. The V end lost 1 base, the J end lost 3 bases, and 7 bases lay between the germline ends. Germline V gives CDR1 SGHDT, CDR2 YYEEEE. The CDR3 region is CASSLYVDTEAFF. The DNA for the CDR3 is TGTGCCAGCAGCTTGTACGTGGACACTGAAGCTTTCTTT.

The V call is TRBV15, the J call TRBJ1-2; D not resolved. Trimming stripped 3 bases from V and 4 bases from J, with 9 bases between. The CDR3 contains 13 residues. Germline loops: CDR1 LNHNV, CDR2 YYDKDF (reference sequence). This CDR3 is CATSRAGSYGYTF. CDR3 bases: TGTGCCACCAGCAGGGCAGGTTCCTATGGCTACACCTTC.

The chain joins TRBV9 to TRBJ2-5; D perhaps matches TRBD2 (6 bases). The CDR3 extends over 14 amino acids. The germline CDR1 and CDR2 sequences are SGDLS and YYNGEE. V was trimmed by 0 bases and J by 7 bases, leaving 13 bases between them. CDR3 loop: CASSVEGAGGTQYF. CDR3 DNA sequence: TGTGCCAGCAGCGTAGAAGGGGCCGGGGGGACCCAGTACTTC.

V and J are TRBV14 and TRBJ1-2; TRBD1 might be the D (5 bases). With 2 bases removed from V and 5 bases from J, the gap between germline ends came to 12 bases. This CDR3 contains 14 residues. The germline gives CDR1 SGHDN, CDR2 FVKESK. CDR3 bases: TGTGCCAGCAGCCAATTGACAGCCTTTTATGGCTACACCTTC. Residues: CASSQLTAFYGYTF.

CDR3 region: CASSEGTRRYGYTF. For the CDR3, the DNA is TGTGCCAGCAGTGAAGGTACAAGGCGCTATGGCTACACCTTC. V and J are TRBV6-1 and TRBJ1-2, with no clear D. Germline CDR1 and CDR2: MNHNS and SASEGT. The CDR3 loop spans 14 amino acids. V was cut by 1 base and J by 4 bases, with 10 bases left in between.

This clone has just one count. This chain uses TRBV18 with TRBJ1-2; D unclear. CDR3 length: 13 amino acids. V lost 2 bases to trimming and J lost 6 bases, with 10 bases between them. Germline lookup yields CDR1 KGHSH and CDR2 LQKENI. In nucleotides, the CDR3 is TGTGCCAGCTCACCAGACGGAGAGGATGGCTACACCTTC. Its protein product is CASSPDGEDGYTF.

V and J are TRBV19 and TRBJ2-7, with TRBD2 matching 8 bases. Germline loops: CDR1 LNHDA, CDR2 SQIVND (reference sequence). The CDR3 has 15 residues. Trimming removed 6 bases from V and 3 bases from J; junction bases left unmatched: 10. The CDR3 DNA follows: TGTGCCAGTAGGGGCATTACCGGGACTAGCTACGAGCAGTACTTC. This sequence encodes CASRGITGTSYEQYF.

This clone was recorded many times. The rearrangement joins TRBV6-1 to TRBJ2-2; a possible D gene is TRBD2 (7 bases). The V gene's germline CDR1 is MNHNS and CDR2 SASEGT. The CDR3 contains 14 residues. Between the trimmed V and J ends, which lost 11 bases and 5 bases, there was a span of 18 bases. Here the CDR3 DNA reads TGTGCCGGTACAGGAGGGGGGGAGACCGGGGAGCTGTTTTTT. This gives the protein CAGTGGGETGELFF.

This clone was seen more than once but under ten times. The chain uses TRBV10-3 and TRBJ1-5; TRBD1 matches at 9 bases. Germline V gene lookup returns CDR1 ENHRY and CDR2 SYGVKD. The CDR3 totals 15 residues. Trimming cost V 3 bases and J 5 bases; bases outside gene matches: 5. The CDR3 protein is CAISDPTGGHQPQHF. CDR3 nucleotides: TGTGCCATCAGTGACCCGACAGGGGGACATCAGCCCCAGCATTTT.

This clone was seen a handful of times. It may be a read error: a sequence one base away is much more abundant. V gene TRBV7-9 combines with J gene TRBJ1-3, with D uncertain. Germline values: CDR1 SEHNR, CDR2 FQNEAQ (reference sequence). Trimming removed 5 bases at V and 0 bases at J, with 5 bases between. The CDR3 covers 13 residues. For the CDR3, the DNA is TGTGCCAGCAGCCCCAGCTCTGGAAACACCATATATTTT. This sequence encodes CASSPSSGNTIYF.

As concerns this clone: A junction end diverges from the germline sequence, so it may reflect a read error. The rearrangement links TRBV5-8 to TRBJ2-5, with 7 bases that match TRBD1. The germline gives CDR1 SGHTS, CDR2 YDEGEE. CDR3 length: 15 residues. The CDR3 region is CAGSLRTGAGETQYF. CDR3 nucleotides: TGTGCCGGCAGCTTGCGGACAGGAGCCGGAGAGACCCAGTACTTC.

V and J are TRBV7-2 and TRBJ1-2; possibly TRBD1 for D (5 bases). Deletions cut 2 bases from V and 7 bases from J, with 11 bases between. The CDR3 has 13 amino acids. Germline lookup yields CDR1 SGHTA and CDR2 FQGNSA. The CDR3 sequence: CASSLRQSPGYTF. In nucleotides, the CDR3 is TGTGCCAGCAGCTTACGACAGTCTCCTGGCTACACCTTC.

The genes are TRBV6-6 and TRBJ1-2, with 8 bases that match TRBD1. Unmatched junction bases numbered 8, after V lost 0 bases and J lost 5 bases. In germline, CDR1 is MNHNY, CDR2 SVGAGI (reference sequence). This CDR3 spans 16 amino acids. In DNA form, the CDR3 reads TGTGCCAGCAGTTACTCGTCGGCAGGGGGCGGGTATGGCTACACCTTC. Protein sequence: CASSYSSAGGGYGYTF.

The chain is built from TRBV5-8 and TRBJ1-5; 11 nucleotides agree with TRBD1. Per the germline V gene, CDR1 is SGHTS and CDR2 is YDEGEE. The CDR3 runs 17 residues. V lost 4 bases, J lost 1 base, and 7 bases stayed unmatched. CDR3 protein: CASSPDRGRLSNQPQHF. CDR3 DNA sequence: TGTGCCAGCAGCCCGGACAGGGGGCGTTTAAGCAATCAGCCCCAGCATTTT.

This rearrangement joins TRBV30 to TRBJ2-3; tentatively, D is TRBD2 (6 bases). Germline values: CDR1 GTSNPN, CDR2 SVGIG (reference sequence). The CDR3 totals 14 residues. Trimming took off 4 bases at V and 5 bases at J, with 16 bases between the two ends. CDR3 DNA sequence: TGTGCCTGGACCCCTAGCGAAATATTAGATACGCAGTATTTT. As protein: CAWTPSEILDTQYF.

This rearrangement joins TRBV28 to TRBJ1-5; D not certain. Trimming took off 4 bases at V and 4 bases at J, with 11 bases between the two ends. Germline-derived CDR1 and CDR2 are MDHEN and SYDVKM. This CDR3 is built from 14 residues. CDR3 sequence reads: CASSSIPSNQPQHF. Here the CDR3 DNA reads TGTGCCAGCAGTTCCATTCCTTCTAATCAGCCCCAGCATTTT. The full variable domain, in which reference TRBV28 and TRBJ1-5 provide the parts outside the CDR3, is DVKVTQSSRYLVKRTGEKVFLECVQDMDHENMFWYRQDPGLGLRLIYFSYDVKMKEKGDIPEGYSVSREKKERFSLILESASTNQTSMYLCASSSIPSNQPQHFGDGTRLSIL.